This T cell receptor (beta chain) was identified in a study of cytomegalovirus exposure and HLA in healthy donors (dated by TCRdb to the late 2010s). Turning to the overall study: An earlier analysis of roughly 570 of the donors reported 276 Gb of sequence data and 100 million to 120 million unique TCR beta sequences obtained from about 200 million T cells. Genome-wide SNP genotypes for about 65% of the roughly 670 donors were used in a later genetic analysis, which treated that subset as a discovery cohort. In a later analysis, previously published TCR beta repertoires from 550 to 750 donors were re-analyzed and high-resolution HLA genotyping was added so that TCR occurrence patterns could be studied. Rather than drawing on any new phenotypic data, the later analysis identified candidate immune exposures from TCR beta sequences and the way those sequences occurred across donors. An earlier analysis of around 580 of the donors used high-throughput TCR beta sequencing to judge whether each TCR beta V gene segment behaved as functional or pseudogenic. A separate validation cohort of approximately 120 different subjects was used in addition to the 666-subject first cohort. HLA typing included class I and class II loci at four-digit resolution. The study used immunosequencing to profile the T cell repertoires of approximately 630 subjects and linked those repertoires to cytomegalovirus serostatus. The study aimed to test whether cataloging public T cell receptors could reveal signatures of past pathogen exposure. Four to six DR-DQ haplotypes were handled as single units for association and clustering because linkage in the cohort was strong. The study combined high-throughput TCR immunosequencing, statistical association of individual TCRs with disease status, and machine learning to predict cytomegalovirus infection status. Among several hundred genotyped donors of the cohort, an average of approximately 220,000 unique TCR beta nucleotide sequences was sequenced per donor, of which 15% to 20% were non-productive. An early release that covered approximately 600 HLA-typed donors contained about 290 gigabases of sequencing data and 75 million to 100 million unique TCR sequences. Typing coverage differed by locus: A, B, C, DRB1 and DQB1 were typed in roughly 629-630 donors, DQA1 in 500 to 550, DPA1 in some 570, and DPB1 in 450 to 490. Donor age, sex, ethnicity and CMV serostatus were collected together with the repertoire data. Among the roughly 400 genotyped donors, approximately 77% belonged to the genetic ancestry cluster associated with self-reported Caucasian donors. All discovery cohort repertoires had been generated using a single sequencing platform.

This clone was observed a few times. The specificity of this receptor is unknown. Base-call qualities are not available, and no considerably larger clone is one nucleotide away. The cohort comprised some 700 healthy bone marrow donors. At the time of sampling, all cohort members were nominally healthy, though unrecorded immune exposures were likely present. The donor tested CMV seropositive, placing the donor among the 290 or so seropositive members of the cohort. A peripheral blood sample was provided by each donor, and peripheral blood mononuclear cells were used for TCR beta sequencing. The Qiagen DNeasy Blood Extraction Kit was used to extract genomic DNA from the blood cell samples. Overall results and qualifications from the work: Linkage disequilibrium might explain the correlated functional status among segregating V segments, but an unknown experimental factor could not be ruled out. This cohort had only TCR beta chains sequenced, and the lack of alpha or paired-chain data limited which features could be detected. In a later analysis, HLA-associated TCR beta chains showed more clonal expansion and lower generation probabilities than non-associated chains that were equally common. An association between a missense DCLRE1C variant and V-gene and J-gene trimming of TCR beta chains was found in a later genetic analysis and replicated in an independent cohort. CMV serostatus was the only immune exposure information available for the cohort. A further reported finding was that TCR beta sequences accurately predicted the HLA-A and HLA-B alleles for most subjects in the first cohort. About 15 rarely observed V segments, including chromosome 9 orphons, were excluded from the earlier analysis of almost 600 of the donors because counts were too low. According to the authors, the approach could potentially be generalized to other disease states and immunological phenotypes. When HLA alleles, especially DR and DQ, strongly co-occurred, attributing TCR associations to individual alleles was difficult. In a later analysis, some 17,000 TCR beta sequences were associated with specific HLA alleles at a false discovery rate of 0.05. Three of the identified cytomegalovirus-associated TCR beta chains were confirmed in vitro to be specific for cytomegalovirus antigens. Because some donors lacked HLA typing at each locus, the association tests relied only on the typed subset. A later analysis reported that several top co-occurrence clusters appeared linked to parvovirus B19, influenza, CMV and Epstein-Barr virus. A later analysis found that most CMV-associated TCR beta chains appeared HLA-restricted, with HLA associations seemingly driven largely by CMV exposure. Roughly uniform sequencing depth across donors was assumed in presence/absence analyses, although this assumption may not hold. In a later analysis, the rate of TCR association differed among HLA loci, with DRB1 alleles having the most associated TCRs and HLA-C alleles having the fewest. Across donors, most TCR sequences were observed very rarely, whereas some public TCRs were present in many individuals. The classifier was reported to diagnose cytomegalovirus status with high specificity and sensitivity in both the original cohort and the validation cohort. A later genetic analysis reported fewer N-insertions in productive TCRs among donors in an Asian-associated ancestry cluster than the approximately 670-donor mean. In the study, about 150 TCR beta chains were listed as associated with cytomegalovirus. Some IMGT-functional V segments, including TRBV6-2 and TRBV6-3, could not be distinguished by the 87-base-pair reads and were therefore excluded. A cluster of highly shared sequence variants was judged likely to be a technical artifact of the sequencing pipeline. Broadly in line with IMGT annotations, most TCR beta V segments showed up in productive rearrangements about 87% or about 30% of the time in an earlier analysis of several hundred of the donors.

The germline V gene encodes CDR1 LGHNA and CDR2 YSLEER. Trimming leaves V shorter by 0 bases and J shorter by 4 bases, with the junction holding 5 bases beyond the gene matches. The CDR3 sequence holds 18 residues, the cysteine and phenylalanine included. The CDR3 DNA has 54 bases and is translated from base 1. The library relied on the immunoSEQ multiplex PCR assay. For the multiplex PCR, a mixture combining 60 forward primers for TCR Vbeta segments and 13 reverse primers for TCR Jbeta segments was used. Amplification of the CDR3 region of rearranged TCR beta genes was performed with a multiplex PCR assay on genomic DNA. On the Illumina HiSeq System, the amplified TCR beta libraries were sequenced as 87-base-pair reads. The original methods were these. In a later analysis, tens of millions of unique TCR beta chains were counted across the 650 to 750 repertoires, and roughly 11 million of these chains were shared by at least two donors. Raw reads were error-corrected and collapsed into unique sequences by a nearest-neighbor algorithm in which closely related sequences were merged to remove PCR and sequencing errors. Alignment of CDR3 sequences to IMGT reference sequences was used to assign V, D and J gene segments. For a sequence to be retained, a match of at least six nucleotides to both a V gene segment and a J gene segment was required. Rearrangements were called productive when the CDR3 lacked stop codons and stayed in frame with V and J; all others were non-productive. Following IMGT convention, CDR3 was defined as the stretch from the second conserved V-encoded cysteine up to the conserved J-encoded phenylalanine. Sequences without an unambiguous match to a single V gene segment were excluded from the earlier analysis of about 600 of the donors. In an earlier analysis of 587 of the donors, V segments were called functional above 56.7% productive rearrangements and were called segregating when the between-donor standard deviation exceeded 5%. A statistical classification framework was built to diagnose cytomegalovirus status from the catalog of TCR beta chain sequences. V and J gene assignment, in a later analysis, came from comparing TCR nucleotide sequences with IMGT/GENE-DB human TR gene sequences. In a later analysis, CDR3 sequences and most-parsimonious VDJ recombination scenarios were assigned using the TCRdist pipeline. In a later analysis, every TCR beta chain was defined by the combination of its CDR3 amino acid sequence and its V-gene family, and reads without a unique V-gene family were dropped. In a later analysis, several hundred highly shared, low-generation-probability nucleotide sequences were removed to address suspected cross-contamination and a sequencing artifact. In a later analysis, a clonal expansion index for each public chain was calculated from normalized within-repertoire ranks of inferred template counts. Generation probabilities in a later analysis came from a VDJ recombination model fitted to out-of-frame rearrangements, and those results were checked against IGoR. In a later analysis, TCR-TCR, TCR-HLA and TCR-CMV co-occurrence was scored with hypergeometric tests, and a repertoire-size bias correction was applied to TCR pairs. In a later analysis, false discovery rates were estimated by permuting HLA or CMV assignments 20 times. In a later analysis, co-occurring TCRs were grouped using DBSCAN, with TCRdist sequence similarity added in when clustering inside HLA-allele-positive subsets. Co-occurrence clustering excluded repertoires with fewer than 30,000 or more than 120,000 public chains, plus five with anomalous nucleotide sharing. Sourced from immuneACCESS, this table was stored by TCRdb with only in-frame sequences that have V and J called. A share of the clones is absent; for the studies checked, an unresolved V gene accounts for under half, and the remainder has no known explanation. V, J and clone size derive from that table, while D and trimming were established from the DNA sequence. This sample lists 150,000 to 200,000 clones; more than 65% were detected once. Approximately 2.8% of the sample belongs to the ten largest clones.

Sequenced material: PBMCs. The chain was built from TRBV4-3 and TRBJ2-3; TRBD2 agrees with 15 junctional bases. The sequence came from a woman in her 40s in good health and CMV-seropositive. The CDR3 loop reads CASSQEGLAGGEADTQYF. Here is the DNA: TGCGCCAGCAGCCAAGAGGGACTAGCGGGAGGAGAGGCAGATACGCAGTATTTT.